This T cell receptor (beta chain) was documented in a study of blood T cell repertoires in COVID-19. Study summary: COVID-19 samples collected from the United States, Italy and Spain covered acute and convalescent phases.

V shed 6 bases and J shed 9 bases, with 14 bases lying between them. From germline, CDR1 is MDHEN and CDR2 SYDVKM. The length of the CDR3 is 12 residues. The protocol was immunoSEQ multiplex PCR, while the TCRdb copy is restricted to in-frame clones and leaves out a portion. This sample has approximately 51,000 clones, with about 85% found just once. Sequences were obtained from peripheral blood. The rearrangement uses TRBV28 and TRBJ1-1, with D possibly being TRBD1 (6 bases). The clonotype originates from a human donor in a cohort sampled during active COVID-19. CDR3 in amino acids: CASSRRQVKAFF. The CDR3 DNA reads TGTGCCAGCAGCCGTAGACAGGTGAAAGCTTTCTTT.